The rows below give T cell receptor beta chains drawn from one sample of a study of prognosis after radiotherapy for stage I lung cancer. TCRdb used MiXCR to reprocess the multiplex PCR reads, holding one entry per CDR3 protein. Of 25,000 to 35,000 distinct CDR3 sequences in the sample, 42% were seen once. The source material was PBMCs, sampled before or after stereotactic body radiation therapy (not recorded which). The receptors stem from a donor aged 50 or older with non-small cell lung cancer. CDR3s include the opening cysteine and the closing phenylalanine or tryptophan. The D gene is left open where the match is weak. For some rows the clone size is stated as once, few or many, or as a class when expanded; others skip it.

>TRBV11-2|TRBJ1-5|NA|13|NA
TGTGCCAGCAGCTTATCCCACAGTCAGCCCCAGCATTTT
CASSLSHSQPQHF
>TRBV19|TRBJ1-4|NA|13|many
TGTGCCAGTATCCGGGGGGACGGTGAAAAACTGTTTTTT
CASIRGDGEKLFF
>TRBV7-2|TRBJ2-7|TRBD1|14|once
TGTGCCAGCAGCCAACAACAGGGGTGGGGCGAGCAGTACTTC
CASSQQQGWGEQYF
>TRBV19|TRBJ2-5|NA|15|many
TGTGCCAGTAGTTTTGGATCCGGACGTTCGGAGACCCAGTACTTC
CASSFGSGRSETQYF
>TRBV7-8|TRBJ2-3|TRBD2|18|NA
TGTGCCAGCAGACCGGGACTAGCGGTCCGTAGCGGCACAGATACGCAGTATTTT
CASRPGLAVRSGTDTQYF
>TRBV20-1|TRBJ1-2|TRBD1|19|many
TGCAGTGCTAGAGAAAGGGGGATAGGGTTAACAGGGGGTAAGAGTGGCTACACCTTC
CSARERGIGLTGGKSGYTF
>TRBV20-1|TRBJ2-3|TRBD1|16|NA
TGCAGCTCTGATAGACAGGGGGAAGGCCTCGTGGATACGCAGTATTTT
CSSDRQGEGLVDTQYF
>TRBV19|TRBJ1-2|NA|12|many
TGTGCCAGTAGTCCGGGACTGAATGAGCACACCTTC
CASSPGLNEHTF
>TRBV5-4|TRBJ2-1|TRBD2|16|once
TGTGCCAGCAGCTTGGGTGGGACTAGCGGGATCGGGGTGCAGTTCTTC
CASSLGGTSGIGVQFF
>TRBV11-2|TRBJ1-1|NA|14|NA
TGTGCCAGCAGCTGGGGGGGGTCGAACACTGAAGCTTTCTTT
CASSWGGSNTEAFF
>TRBV20-1|TRBJ2-7|NA|14|many
TGCAGTGCTGATGGTAGCGGTCCCTTGGGCGAGCAGTACTTC
CSADGSGPLGEQYF
>TRBV6-1|TRBJ2-7|NA|14|many
TGTGCCAGCAGGGGAAGGACAGACCCCTACGAGCAGTACTTC
CASRGRTDPYEQYF
>TRBV7-9|TRBJ2-2|NA|12|NA
TGTGCCAGCAGTTTAGAGGGCGGGGAGCTGTTTTTT
CASSLEGGELFF
>TRBV28|TRBJ2-5|TRBD2|15|NA
TGTGCCAGCAGTTTAAGCCTATCGGGGGGGAAGACCCACTACTTC
CASSLSLSGGKTHYF
>TRBV20-1|TRBJ1-3|NA|12|many
TGCAGTGTCCCTAGCTCTGGAAACACCATATATTTT
CSVPSSGNTIYF
>TRBV18|TRBJ2-2|NA|14|many
TGTGCCAGCTCACCATCAGGCGATACCGGGGAGCTGTTTTTT
CASSPSGDTGELFF
>TRBV11-2|TRBJ2-1|NA|13|NA
TGTGCCAGCAGCTTAGGACTAGAACGGGAGCAGTTCTTC
CASSLGLEREQFF
>TRBV6-1|TRBJ1-3|TRBD1|16|NA
TGTGCCAGCAGGGGGGACAGGGTTTACTCTGGAAGCACCATATATTTT
CASRGDRVYSGSTIYF
>TRBV4-1|TRBJ2-7|NA|12|NA
TGCGCCAGCAGCCAAGGGATGTCAGAGCAGTACTTC
CASSQGMSEQYF
>TRBV4-2|TRBJ1-2|TRBD1|15|NA
TGTGCCAGCAGCCAAGTTGGGACAGGACCTTATGGCTACACCTTC
CASSQVGTGPYGYTF
>TRBV20-1|TRBJ2-2|TRBD1|13|NA
TGCAGTGCAAGGGACAGGGGGCAAGGGGAGCTGTTTTTT
CSARDRGQGELFF
>TRBV5-1|TRBJ2-3|NA|10|NA
TGCGCCAGCAGCGGAGATACGCAGTATTTT
CASSGDTQYF
>TRBV19|TRBJ1-5|NA|15|many
TGTGCCAGTAGCTTCAGGGGAGTATACAATCAGCCCCAGCATTTT
CASSFRGVYNQPQHF
>TRBV28|TRBJ2-1|TRBD2|16|many
TGTGCCAGCAGTAAACCGGGACTAGCGGGGAACAATGAGCAGTTCTTC
CASSKPGLAGNNEQFF
>TRBV5-1|TRBJ1-2|TRBD1|14|NA
TGCGCCAGCAGCACACAGGGGGCTATGGATGGCTACACCTTC
CASSTQGAMDGYTF
>TRBV20-1|TRBJ2-7|TRBD2|18|many
TGCAGTGCTCGAAGCACGTGGGGGAGGGCCTTCAGCTCCTACGAGCAGTACTTC
CSARSTWGRAFSSYEQYF